This note documents a single TCR beta chain sequence. CDR1 and CDR2 (germline): SNHLY, FYNNEI. The CDR3 loop spans 16 amino acids. V shed 8 bases, J shed 3 bases, and the junction held 12 bases outside the gene matches. This table comes from immunoSEQ multiplex PCR, and its TCRdb copy is limited to in-frame clones, with some not included. Among some 5,200 clones listed, roughly 87% were seen once. The record originates from a study of follicular helper T cells after annual influenza vaccination. At the level of the study: For some subjects, blood spans the 2013-2014, 2014-2015 and 2015-2016 annual vaccinations.

Stated time point: 2013-2014 season, 7 days after vaccination. The sample in question was CXCR5+ CD38- circulating T follicular helper cells from blood, obtained 7 days after influenza vaccination. Specified subset: circulating Tfh, non-naive CD4+CXCR5+PD-1+ (ICOS+CD38+ or ICOS-CD38-). The clonotype was recovered from an adult who received the influenza vaccine. The rearrangement uses TRBV2 and TRBJ1-2; 10 bases match TRBD1. The CDR3 DNA sequence: TGTGCCAGCTCGGGGACAGGGGAAGGCAGAGACTATGGCTACACCTTC. Amino acid sequence: CASSGTGEGRDYGYTF.